These 16 T cell receptor beta chains originate from one sample sequenced in a study of blood T cells in healthy people across ages (dated by TCRdb to between 2015 and 2017). The library relied on 5' RACE. The sequencing machine was an Illumina HiSeq 2500. A second PCR of roughly 6 to 11 cycles was run with a J-beta primer mix and a sample-barcoded 5' primer. TCRdb trimmed the raw reads at Q25, called clones with MiXCR and kept productive beta chains. Entries are consolidated by CDR3 protein sequence, retaining the most common genes and DNA. Counted in this sample were 1.5 million to 1.9 million distinct CDR3 sequences; 40% to 45% of them appeared once. In total, the top ten clones hold about 4% of the sample. Sequenced input: blood. Every receptor here comes from a woman younger than 35 in good health.

This clonotype was observed a handful of times. The chain links TRBV9 to TRBJ2-1, with D perhaps TRBD1 (6 bases). V lost 4 bases and J lost 8, with 19 bases in between. Germline values: CDR1 SGDLS, CDR2 YYNGEE. This CDR3 region has 15 residues. The CDR3 sequence: CASSPTTGPPYEQFF. The CDR3 DNA is TGTGCCAGCAGCCCGACTACAGGGCCCCCATATGAGCAGTTCTTC.

J is TRBJ2-7 and V is TRBV11-1, with 9 bases lining up with TRBD1. The CDR3 runs 15 residues. The germline V gene has CDR1 SGHAT and CDR2 FQDESV (reference sequence). J lost 0 bases, V lost 4 bases, and 4 bases had no gene match. The CDR3 sequence is CASSCGTGSSYEQYF. DNA of the CDR3: TGTGCCAGCAGCTGTGGGACAGGGAGCTCCTACGAGCAGTACTTC.

V usage is TRBV7-2 and J usage is TRBJ2-4, with a tentative D call TRBD2 (6 bases). Per the germline V gene, CDR1 is SGHTA and CDR2 is FQGNSA. This CDR3 comprises 15 residues. Trimming took off 2 bases at V and 13 bases at J, with 21 bases between the two ends. CDR3 sequence: CASSLYSSLGGEQYF. DNA for the CDR3: TGTGCCAGCAGCTTATATTCCAGTCTGGGGGGAGAGCAGTACTTC.

Only a few counts were recorded for this clonotype. The chain is built from TRBV9 and TRBJ2-2; possible D gene TRBD2, 5 bases. The germline gives CDR1 SGDLS, CDR2 YYNGEE. Trimming took 0 bases from V and 1 from J, leaving 7 bases between them. The CDR3 covers 15 residues. The CDR3 nucleotides are TGTGCCAGCAGCGTAGGGACTGAGAACACCGGGGAGCTGTTTTTT. It translates to CASSVGTENTGELFF. The variable domain in full, with the rest retrieved from reference TRBV9 and TRBJ2-2, is DSGVTQTPKHLITATGQRVTLRCSPRSGDLSVYWYQQSLDQGLQFLIQYYNGEERAKGNILERFSAQQFPDLHSELNLSSLELGDSALYFCASSVGTENTGELFFGEGSRLTVL.

The CDR3 sequence is CSVEDPAEAFF. Here the CDR3 DNA reads TGCAGCGTTGAAGATCCGGCCGAAGCTTTCTTT. The J gene is TRBJ1-1, the V gene TRBV29-1; D ambiguous. Trimming shortened V by 0 bases and J by 8 bases, and 7 bases separated the two germline ends. The CDR3 totals 11 residues. Germline V gene data show CDR1 as SQVTM and CDR2 as ANQGSEA.

The rearrangement joins TRBV6-5 to TRBJ1-2, with a weak D call TRBD1 (6 bases). Trimming took off 6 bases at V and 7 bases at J, with 15 bases between the two ends. Germline V CDR1 and CDR2: MNHEY, SVGAGI. CDR3 length: 13 amino acids. For the CDR3, the DNA is TGTGCCAGCAGACAGGGCCTAACGGTTGGCTACACCTTC. Its protein product is CASRQGLTVGYTF.

The chain uses TRBV20-1 and TRBJ2-5; possible D gene TRBD1, 5 bases. This CDR3 spans 14 amino acids. V lost 5 bases and J lost 4, with 17 bases in between. Per the germline V gene, CDR1 is DFQATT and CDR2 is SNEGSKA (reference sequence). CDR3 sequence (DNA): TGCAGTGCTCACGGACAACGTCTCCTAGAGACCCAGTACTTC. Amino acid sequence: CSAHGQRLLETQYF.

This clonotype showed up just once. DNA for the CDR3: TGTGCCAGCAGTTTATCGAGGCAGTCTGGAAACACCATATATTTT. Translation: CASSLSRQSGNTIYF. The V and J genes are TRBV27 and TRBJ1-3, with no clear D. V lost 0 bases and J 1 base, leaving 7 bases between the germline ends. CDR3 length: 15 residues. The germline V gene has CDR1 MNHEY and CDR2 SMNVEV (reference sequence).

The chain uses TRBV15 and TRBJ2-1, with 11 bases identical to TRBD2. Germline V gives CDR1 LNHNV, CDR2 YYDKDF (reference sequence). The CDR3 runs to 14 residues. J lost 8 bases, V lost 4 bases, and 4 bases had no gene match. The CDR3 protein is CATSTGTSGYEQFF. The CDR3, as DNA: TGTGCCACCAGCACCGGGACTAGCGGCTATGAGCAGTTCTTC.

V is TRBV3-1 and J is TRBJ1-1, with a possible D match to TRBD1 (6 bases). The germline gives CDR1 LGHDT, CDR2 YNNKEL (reference sequence). V was trimmed by 4 bases and J by 4 bases, leaving 10 bases between them. The CDR3 contains 13 residues. DNA for the CDR3: TGTGCCAGCAGCCGGGGGCCAATCACTGAAGCTTTCTTT. This translates into CASSRGPITEAFF.

Note on this clonotype: A much more abundant neighbour one base away suggests this may be a read error. The V and J genes are TRBV5-1 and TRBJ2-7; the D gene is possibly TRBD1 (5 bases). V was clipped by 1 base and J by 2 bases, with 13 bases between them. The length of the CDR3 is 15 residues. Looked up from germline, CDR1 is SGHRS and CDR2 is YFSETQ. CDR3 DNA sequence: TGCGCCAGCAGCTTGACTTGTACAGGAACCTACGAGCAGTACTTC. Protein: CASSLTCTGTYEQYF.

This clonotype was counted only a few times. The chain carries TRBV7-9 and TRBJ2-1; 7 bases map to TRBD1. There are 20 residues in the CDR3. From germline, CDR1 is SEHNR and CDR2 FQNEAQ (reference sequence). After removal of 2 bases from V and 1 base from J, the junction contained 17 bases not matched to a gene. The CDR3: CASSLSVVQGSPRSYNEQFF. Here the CDR3 DNA reads TGTGCCAGCAGCTTATCCGTCGTACAGGGGTCGCCTAGGTCCTACAATGAGCAGTTCTTC.

The chain recombines TRBV6-5 with TRBJ1-2, with a tentative D call TRBD1 (5 bases). This CDR3 region has 15 residues. CDR1 is MNHEY, CDR2 SVGAGI, per germline. Between the trimmed V and J ends, which lost 2 bases and 4 bases, there was a span of 14 bases. DNA of the CDR3: TGTGCCAGCAGTTACGCTCCACCGGGGGGCTATGGCTACACCTTC. This sequence encodes CASSYAPPGGYGYTF.

V is TRBV28 and J is TRBJ2-1; no reliable D call. Germline values: CDR1 MDHEN, CDR2 SYDVKM. With 3 bases removed from V and 3 bases from J, the gap between germline ends came to 6 bases. CDR3 length: 13 residues. The CDR3 nucleotides read TGTGCCAGCAGTTTGAGCTTCTACAATGAGCAGTTCTTC. This translates into CASSLSFYNEQFF.

The V call is TRBV14, the J call TRBJ1-1, with D unresolved. Deletions cut 1 base from V and 0 bases from J, with 9 bases between. There are 15 residues in the CDR3. The germline V gene has CDR1 SGHDN and CDR2 FVKESK. CDR3 in DNA: TGTGCCAGCAGCCAAGGATGGCCAATGAACACTGAAGCTTTCTTT. It is translated as CASSQGWPMNTEAFF.

The chain carries TRBV29-1 and TRBJ2-7; tentatively, D is TRBD1 (6 bases). V lost 3 bases and J 7 bases, leaving 19 bases between the germline ends. The CDR3 loop spans 14 amino acids. CDR1 is SQVTM and CDR2 is ANQGSEA in the germline V gene. CDR3 region: CSVEGAGRYNEQYF. CDR3 nucleotide sequence: TGCAGCGTTGAGGGGGCGGGTCGCTACAATGAGCAGTACTTC.